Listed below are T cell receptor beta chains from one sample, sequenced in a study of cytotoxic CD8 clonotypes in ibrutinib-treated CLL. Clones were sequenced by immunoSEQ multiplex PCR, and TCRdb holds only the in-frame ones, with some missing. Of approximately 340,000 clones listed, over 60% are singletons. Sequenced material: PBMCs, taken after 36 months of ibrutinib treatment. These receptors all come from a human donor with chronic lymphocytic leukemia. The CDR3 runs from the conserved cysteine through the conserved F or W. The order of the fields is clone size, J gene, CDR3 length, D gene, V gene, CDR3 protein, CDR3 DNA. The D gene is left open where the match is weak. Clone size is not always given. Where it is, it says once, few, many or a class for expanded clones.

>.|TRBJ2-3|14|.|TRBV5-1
CASSRELSPDTQYF
TGCGCCAGCAGCCGGGAGTTGTCCCCAGATACGCAGTATTTT
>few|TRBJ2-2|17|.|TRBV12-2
CASRFAGTSVNTGELFF
TGTGCAAGTCGTTTCGCCGGGACTAGCGTTAACACCGGGGAGCTGTTTTTT
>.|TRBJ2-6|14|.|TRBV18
CASSPRSGANVLTF
TGTGCCAGCTCACCTCGTTCTGGGGCCAACGTCCTGACTTTC
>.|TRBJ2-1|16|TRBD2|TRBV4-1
CASRTTSGSSYNEQFF
TGCGCCAGCAGGACGACTAGCGGGAGCTCCTACAATGAGCAGTTCTTC
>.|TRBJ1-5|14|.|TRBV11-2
CASSLDRGVQPQHF
TGTGCCAGCAGCTTAGATAGGGGCGTTCAGCCCCAGCATTTT
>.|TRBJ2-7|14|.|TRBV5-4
CASSLPQDGYEQYF
TGTGCCAGCAGCCTGCCCCAGGACGGCTACGAGCAGTACTTC
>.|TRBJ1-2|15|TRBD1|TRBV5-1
CASSLTGVLNYGYTF
TGCGCCAGCAGCTTAACAGGGGTGCTGAACTATGGCTACACCTTC
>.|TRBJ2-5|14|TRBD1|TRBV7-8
CASRGLTGGETQYF
TGTGCCAGCAGGGGACTTACAGGGGGAGAGACCCAGTACTTC
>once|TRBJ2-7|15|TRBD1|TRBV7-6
CASSLDPDRVYEQYF
TGTGCCAGCAGCTTAGATCCGGACAGGGTCTACGAGCAGTACTTC
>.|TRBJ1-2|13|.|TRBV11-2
CASSSPYRDGYTF
TGTGCCAGCAGCTCGCCATACAGGGATGGCTACACCTTC
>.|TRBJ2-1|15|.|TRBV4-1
CASSQKSVLSNEQFF
TGCGCCAGCAGCCAAAAGTCGGTCCTTTCCAATGAGCAGTTCTTC
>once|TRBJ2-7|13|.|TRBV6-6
CASSYSRTYEQYF
TGTGCCAGCAGTTATTCCCGTACCTACGAGCAGTACTTC
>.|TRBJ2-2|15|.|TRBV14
CASSREGPRGGELFF
TGTGCCAGCAGCCGAGAGGGACCCCGTGGGGGGGAGCTGTTTTTT
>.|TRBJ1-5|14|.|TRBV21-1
CANRRQIVNQPQHF
TGTGCCAACCGACGGCAGATTGTCAATCAGCCCCAGCATTTT
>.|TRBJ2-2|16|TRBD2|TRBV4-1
CASSQGRTSNTGELFF
TGCGCCAGCAGCCAAGGTCGGACTAGCAATACCGGGGAGCTGTTTTTT
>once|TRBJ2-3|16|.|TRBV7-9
CASSRVGQISTDTQYF
TGTGCCAGCAGCCGCGTTGGCCAGATTAGCACAGATACGCAGTATTTT
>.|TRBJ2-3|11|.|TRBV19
CASSTRDTQYF
TGTGCCAGTAGTACCCGGGATACGCAGTATTTT
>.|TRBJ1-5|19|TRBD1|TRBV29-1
CSVEVPTNRQGPSNQPQHF
TGCAGCGTTGAAGTTCCTACCAATCGACAGGGGCCAAGCAATCAGCCCCAGCATTTT
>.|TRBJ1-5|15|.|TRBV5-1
CASSLGPMSNQPQHF
TGCGCCAGCAGCTTGGGCCCTATGAGCAATCAGCCCCAGCATTTT
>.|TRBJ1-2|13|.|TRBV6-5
CASSSQTRGGYTF
TGTGCCAGCAGTTCCCAGACAAGAGGGGGCTACACCTTC
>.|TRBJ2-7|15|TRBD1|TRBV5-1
CASSLAGTESYEQYF
TGCGCCAGCAGCTTGGCCGGGACAGAGTCCTACGAGCAGTACTTC
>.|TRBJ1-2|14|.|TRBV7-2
CASSLLQTNYGYTF
TGTGCCAGCAGCTTACTCCAAACTAACTATGGCTACACCTTC